Below are 26 T cell receptor beta chains sequenced from a single sample in a study of blood T cell repertoires in COVID-19. Profiling relied on immunoSEQ multiplex PCR, and the TCRdb table lists in-frame clones only, not all of them. The table has 200,000 to 300,000 clones, around 89% seen once. Sequenced material: PBMCs or T cells enriched from blood (not recorded which). These receptors originate from a woman between 25 and 40 years old who had recovered from COVID-19.

The V call is TRBV19, the J call TRBJ2-1; D gene unclear. This CDR3 has 14 amino acids. Deletions cut 5 bases from V and 6 bases from J, with 14 bases between. Germline V CDR1 and CDR2: LNHDA, SQIVND (reference sequence). The CDR3 loop reads CASSPSWRVNEQFF. CDR3 nucleotides: TGTGCCAGTAGTCCTTCCTGGAGAGTCAATGAGCAGTTCTTC.

The chain recombines TRBV20-1 with TRBJ1-1; D remains unclear. Germline lookup yields CDR1 DFQATT and CDR2 SNEGSKA (reference sequence). V was shortened by 7 bases and J by 4 bases, with 10 bases between the two germline ends. This CDR3 is built from 11 residues. CDR3: CSGGRVTEAFF. The CDR3 bases are TGCAGTGGAGGGAGGGTCACTGAAGCTTTCTTT.

This clone is a singleton in its sample. The chain links TRBV7-9 to TRBJ2-3; the D gene is possibly TRBD2 (5 bases). Germline V lookup: CDR1 SEHNR, CDR2 FQNEAQ (reference sequence). The CDR3 has 13 residues. Trimming took 2 bases from V and 14 from J, leaving 17 bases between them. The CDR3 bases are TGTGCCAGCAGCTTATTGTCACTAGACGTTCCGTATTTT. Protein product: CASSLLSLDVPYF.

The rearrangement uses TRBV3-1 (or the pseudogene TRBV3-2) and TRBJ2-7; TRBD2 matches at 8 bases. V was clipped by 0 bases and J by 7 bases; unmatched bases: 8. The V gene's germline CDR1 is LGHDT and CDR2 YNNKEL (reference sequence). The CDR3 is made up of 15 amino acids. In DNA, the CDR3 is TGTGCCAGCAGCCAAGATGTAGCGGGGTTTACGGAGCAGTACTTC. It yields the protein CASSQDVAGFTEQYF.

The chain is built from TRBV10-3 and TRBJ1-2; 7 positions match TRBD1. CDR1 is ENHRY and CDR2 is SYGVKD in the germline V gene. This CDR3 is built from 16 residues. Trimming took 3 bases from V and 2 from J; bases not matched to a gene: 9. The DNA of the CDR3 is TGTGCCATCAGTGAAGTCTGGGACAGCACCAACTATGGCTACACCTTC. It is translated as CAISEVWDSTNYGYTF.

This clone was picked up a small number of times. The J gene is TRBJ1-4, the V gene TRBV4-1, with a possible D match to TRBD1 (6 bases). The CDR3 covers 16 residues. V lost 4 bases and J lost 4, with 16 bases in between. Germline V CDR1 and CDR2: MGHRA, YSYEKL. Written as DNA, the CDR3 is TGCGCCAGCAGCCGCGGCGGGGGCACGAATAATGAAAAACTGTTTTTT. This gives the protein CASSRGGGTNNEKLFF.

The chain links TRBV28 to TRBJ2-7, with TRBD2 matching over 11 bases. The V gene end was trimmed by 4 bases and the J gene end by 2 bases; junction bases not matched to a gene: 4. Germline V gene lookup returns CDR1 MDHEN and CDR2 SYDVKM. The CDR3 length is 15 residues. The CDR3 here is CASSYPSGRPYEQYF. CDR3 sequence (DNA): TGTGCCAGCAGTTACCCTAGCGGGAGGCCCTACGAGCAGTACTTC.

The chain links TRBV7-6 to TRBJ2-1; TRBD2 is a possible D gene (5 bases). CDR1 and CDR2 from the germline V gene are SGHVS and FNYEAQ. CDR3 length: 15 residues. V was cut by 1 base and J by 7 bases, with 14 bases left in between. The CDR3 nucleotides are TGTGCCAGCAGCTTAGAGGACTCAGTGTTGAATGAGCAGTTCTTC. Translated, it gives CASSLEDSVLNEQFF.

The chain employs TRBV19 and TRBJ2-3; D may be TRBD1 (5 bases). The CDR3 runs 15 residues. V was cut by 5 bases and J by 3 bases, with 15 bases left in between. The germline CDR1 and CDR2 sequences are LNHDA and SQIVND (reference sequence). CDR3 residues: CASSFLPGWTDTQYF. The CDR3 DNA follows: TGTGCCAGTAGTTTTTTACCAGGGTGGACAGATACGCAGTATTTT.

In its sample, this clone was seen once. This chain links TRBV4-2 with TRBJ2-7; D unresolved. Germline CDR1 and CDR2: LGHNA and YNFKEQ. This CDR3 is built from 14 residues. V lost 7 bases to trimming and J lost 0 bases, with 13 bases between them. The CDR3 here is CASTGQLSSYEQYF. In DNA form, the CDR3 reads TGTGCCAGCACCGGGCAGCTCAGCTCCTACGAGCAGTACTTC.

V gene TRBV28 combines with J gene TRBJ1-6; D is undetermined. CDR1 MDHEN and CDR2 SYDVKM come from the germline V gene. The CDR3 spans 15 residues. V was trimmed by 2 bases and J by 8 bases, leaving 13 bases between them. In DNA, the CDR3 is TGTGCCAGCAGTTTAACGGGATATAGGGATTCACCCCTCCACTTT. It encodes CASSLTGYRDSPLHF.

J is TRBJ1-2 and V is TRBV19; D gene unclear. CDR3 length equals 14 residues. V was clipped by 0 bases and J by 2 bases, with 7 bases between them. Germline CDR1 reads LNHDA; CDR2 reads SQIVND (reference sequence). Here the CDR3 DNA reads TGTGCCAGTAGTATAGATCACGGGAACTATGGCTACACCTTC. It is translated as CASSIDHGNYGYTF.

This chain joins TRBV3-1 (or the pseudogene TRBV3-2) and TRBJ2-2; 7 positions match TRBD1. V was clipped by 4 bases and J by 5 bases; unmatched bases: 1. This CDR3 is built from 13 residues. Germline V CDR1 and CDR2: LGHDT, YNNKEL (reference sequence). This chain's CDR3 is CASSPGGTGELFF. CDR3 DNA sequence: TGTGCCAGCAGCCCAGGGGGAACCGGGGAGCTGTTTTTT.

This clone has more than one count but fewer than ten. CDR3 coding DNA: TGTGCCAGCAGCGAACGACTAGACAGCTCCTACAATGAGCAGTTCTTC. Protein product: CASSERLDSSYNEQFF. The chain has TRBV11-2 and TRBJ2-1; tentatively, D is TRBD2 (6 bases). The V and J ends lost 5 bases and 0 bases respectively, with 14 bases between them. Germline loops: CDR1 SGHAT, CDR2 FQNNGV. The CDR3 covers 16 residues.

The gene calls are TRBV13 and TRBJ2-5; D is unclear. This CDR3 comprises 13 residues. Germline lookup yields CDR1 PRHDT and CDR2 FYEKMQ (reference sequence). V gave up 1 base and J gave up 2 bases, with 5 bases separating them. CDR3 sequence: CASSLEQQETQYF. The CDR3 DNA reads TGTGCCAGCAGCTTAGAACAGCAAGAGACCCAGTACTTC.

The chain is built from TRBV2 and TRBJ2-5, with 8 bases fitting TRBD1. Germline assignment: CDR1 SNHLY and CDR2 FYNNEI. The CDR3 is 13 residues long. The trim removed 4 bases at V and 5 bases at J, leaving 3 bases unmatched. CDR3 in DNA: TGTGCCAGCAGTGCACAGGGGGATGAGACCCAGTACTTC. Translation gives CASSAQGDETQYF.

The genes are TRBV7-2 and TRBJ1-1; 7 bases are a match to TRBD1. From germline, CDR1 is SGHTA and CDR2 FQGNSA. There are 15 residues in the CDR3. V shed 1 base, J shed 4 bases, and the junction held 6 bases outside the gene matches. The CDR3 DNA sequence: TGTGCCAGCAGCTTAGGAAGGGGGCGGTCCACTGAAGCTTTCTTT. Translated: CASSLGRGRSTEAFF.

The CDR3 is CAGTTGTGSSPLHF. Here the CDR3 DNA reads TGTGCCGGGACGACCGGGACAGGGAGTTCACCCCTCCACTTT. V is TRBV6-5 and J is TRBJ1-6; 9 bases line up with TRBD1. Looked up from germline, CDR1 is MNHEY and CDR2 is SVGAGI. The J segment lost 9 bases and the V segment lost 11 bases, leaving 11 bases of the junction unmatched. The CDR3 sequence is 14 residues long.

As to this clone: Germline and junction disagree at one end, which may indicate a read error. CDR3 sequence: CASTPTSGTYKQYF. The DNA for the CDR3 is TGTGCCAGCACCCCAACTAGCGGTACCTACAAGCAGTACTTC. This chain uses TRBV7-2 with TRBJ2-7; TRBD2 aligns across 8 bases. Germline CDR1 SGHTA, CDR2 FQGNSA. The CDR3 extends over 14 amino acids.

This clone was picked up one time. The chain recombines TRBV12-3 or TRBV12-4 with TRBJ1-2, with D hard to call. Trimming took 6 bases from V and 4 from J, leaving 12 bases between them. CDR3 length equals 13 residues. CDR3: CASSRRGGYGYTF. The CDR3, as DNA: TGTGCCAGCAGCCGCCGGGGAGGCTATGGCTACACCTTC.

V and J are TRBV7-8 and TRBJ2-3; D gene ambiguous. Germline-derived CDR1 and CDR2 are SGHVS and FQNEAQ. Trimming took off 2 bases at V and 2 bases at J, with 5 bases between the two ends. CDR3 length: 13 amino acids. The CDR3 nucleotides are TGTGCCAGCAGCTTAACTGACACAGATACGCAGTATTTT. As protein: CASSLTDTDTQYF.

The chain has TRBV5-8 and TRBJ2-7; 12 bases align to TRBD2. This CDR3 comprises 17 residues. Looked up from germline, CDR1 is SGHTS and CDR2 is YDEGEE. J was trimmed by 6 bases and V by 0 bases; bases with no gene match: 10. In DNA form, the CDR3 reads TGTGCCAGCAGCTTGGCCGGGACTAGCGGGCCCCGGGGCGAGCAGTACTTC. It specifies CASSLAGTSGPRGEQYF.

The chain is built from TRBV28 and TRBJ1-1; the match to TRBD1 covers 7 bases. Germline V gene lookup returns CDR1 MDHEN and CDR2 SYDVKM. V dropped 5 bases and J dropped 1; count of bases not matched to a gene: 4. There are 14 residues in the CDR3. The CDR3: CASSPTGPNTEAFF. DNA of the CDR3: TGTGCCAGCAGTCCGACAGGGCCGAACACTGAAGCTTTCTTT.

The chain joins TRBV6-2 or TRBV6-3 to TRBJ1-5; D uncertain. This CDR3 is built from 13 residues. The V and J ends lost 6 bases and 3 bases respectively, with 9 bases between them. Germline V gene sequence: CDR1 MNHEY, CDR2 SVGEGT. Here the CDR3 DNA reads TGTGCCAGCAGCCCCCAGGCCAATCAGCCCCAGCATTTT. Amino acids: CASSPQANQPQHF.

The chain joins TRBV2 to TRBJ1-5, with a tentative D call TRBD1 (6 bases). The germline CDR1 and CDR2 sequences are SNHLY and FYNNEI. The V gene lost 3 bases and the J gene lost 9 bases, with 18 bases spanning the gap. CDR3 length: 15 amino acids. CDR3: CASSETSTDRLPQHF. DNA for the CDR3: TGTGCCAGCAGTGAGACCTCCACTGACAGGCTGCCCCAGCATTTT.

The CDR3 region has the DNA TGTGCCAGCAGCTTGCTCCCCGGGAATTCACCCCTCCACTTT. Residues: CASSLLPGNSPLHF. The chain is built from TRBV5-5 and TRBJ1-6, with D uncertain. V lost 1 base and J 7 bases, leaving 9 bases between the germline ends. Germline loops: CDR1 SGHKS, CDR2 YYEKEE (reference sequence). There are 14 residues in the CDR3.